This T cell receptor (beta chain) came from a study of cytomegalovirus exposure and HLA in healthy donors. The CDR3 runs 15 residues. Germline CDR1 MNHNS, CDR2 SASEGT. V lost 3 bases, J lost 4 bases, and 12 bases lay in between. Findings of the study overall: TCR beta V segments were, for the most part, productive about 87% or about 30% of the time in an earlier analysis. Accounts indicate the classifier identified cytomegalovirus status with strong specificity and sensitivity. The HLA-A and HLA-B alleles of most subjects were reportedly predicted accurately from TCR beta sequences.

The PCR made use of 60 Vbeta and 13 Jbeta primers. As processed by the authors: Later, tens of millions of unique TCR beta chains were counted in an analysis, and some 10 million of them were shared. Assay: immunoSEQ multiplex PCR; the TCRdb copy retains only in-frame clones and omits some. The V and J calls and clone size are taken from that table; D and trimming were inferred from the DNA. The data hold about 160,000 clones, with over 75% observed a single time. On this clone itself: Its antigen is not identified.

The clonotype was recovered from a man aged 35 to 55 in good health and CMV-seronegative. The chain uses TRBV6-1 and TRBJ1-4, with D unclear. The sequenced sample was PBMCs. CDR3 nucleotide sequence: TGTGCCAGCAGTGATCCCCGGGGTGGTAATGAAAAACTGTTTTTT. Its translation: CASSDPRGGNEKLFF.